Sequencing of this T cell receptor (beta chain) was carried out in a study of cytomegalovirus exposure and HLA in healthy donors. Germline-derived CDR1 and CDR2 are MNHEY and SVGAGI. This CDR3 is built from 16 residues. Trimming stripped 2 bases from V and 1 base from J, with 14 bases between. Turning to this clone: Its specificity is not known.

General study findings and limits: The authors enumerated 164 TCR beta chains as linked to cytomegalovirus. An analysis that came later showed most CMV-associated TCR beta chains appearing HLA-restricted.

All the people who gave samples were healthy bone marrow donors. Vbeta (60) and Jbeta (13) primers were used in the PCR. Using immunoSEQ multiplex PCR, the repertoire was profiled, and TCRdb retains in-frame clones only, with some absent. The data contain about 140,000 clones, about 80% of them singletons. V is TRBV6-5 and J is TRBJ1-1, with D tentatively TRBD1 (6 bases). The clonotype originates from a man aged 25 to 45 in good health and CMV-seronegative. Sample: PBMCs. CDR3 protein: CASSYRGAYPNTEAFF. CDR3 sequence (DNA): TGTGCCAGCAGTTACCGGGGGGCCTATCCGAACACTGAAGCTTTCTTT.